This is a list of T cell receptor beta chains from one sample in a study of T cell responses to AZD1222 COVID-19 vaccine. Profiled with immunoSEQ multiplex PCR; TCRdb holds only in-frame clones, not every one. Among fewer than 150,000 clones listed, 87% were seen once. Sequencing used peripheral blood, obtained on day 0 of AZD1222 vaccination. These receptors all stem from an adult in good health. CDR3s include the opening cysteine and the closing phenylalanine or tryptophan. Each record gives: V gene, clone size, D gene, J gene, CDR3 DNA, CDR3 protein. The D gene is left open where the match is weak. Size values are once, few and many counts, or a class for expanded clones, and some rows have none.

V gene: TRBV12-5; clone size: .; D gene: .; J gene: TRBJ1-1; CDR3 DNA: TGTGCTAGTGGTTTGGTACTATGGGAGGAAAAATTTGTGAACACTGAAGCTTTCTTT; CDR3 protein: CASGLVLWEEKFVNTEAFF
V gene: TRBV18; clone size: .; D gene: TRBD1; J gene: TRBJ1-1; CDR3 DNA: TGTGCCAGCTCACCACCCCAGGGGGCGGCCACTGAAGCTTTCTTT; CDR3 protein: CASSPPQGAATEAFF
V gene: TRBV12-5; clone size: .; D gene: .; J gene: TRBJ2-7; CDR3 DNA: TGTGCTAGTGGTTTGGTCCGGACAGAAATCCACGAGCAGTACTTC; CDR3 protein: CASGLVRTEIHEQYF
V gene: TRBV18; clone size: .; D gene: .; J gene: TRBJ1-1; CDR3 DNA: TGTGCCAGCTCACCACCTCAGGGGCGGGTGGGCACTGAAGCTTTCTTT; CDR3 protein: CASSPPQGRVGTEAFF
V gene: TRBV2; clone size: few; D gene: .; J gene: TRBJ1-2; CDR3 DNA: TGTGCCAGCAGTGAAATCCCGGGACCTCGCTTGGGCTACACCTTC; CDR3 protein: CASSEIPGPRLGYTF
V gene: TRBV9; clone size: .; D gene: TRBD1; J gene: TRBJ2-3; CDR3 DNA: TGTGCCAGCAGCGTAGGAGACAGGGGGCGAAGCACAGATACGCAGTATTTT; CDR3 protein: CASSVGDRGRSTDTQYF
V gene: TRBV5-6; clone size: .; D gene: .; J gene: TRBJ2-5; CDR3 DNA: TGTGCCAGCAGCTTGTCAACGGGAGATATGGAGACCCAGTACTTC; CDR3 protein: CASSLSTGDMETQYF
V gene: TRBV7-9; clone size: .; D gene: TRBD1; J gene: TRBJ2-7; CDR3 DNA: TGTGTCAGCAGCCTTGGGACAGGGAGGGAGCAGTACTTC; CDR3 protein: CVSSLGTGREQYF
V gene: TRBV7-2; clone size: .; D gene: .; J gene: TRBJ2-3; CDR3 DNA: TGTGCCAGCAGCAGGGGGGGGACAGATACGCAGTATTTT; CDR3 protein: CASSRGGTDTQYF
V gene: TRBV25-1; clone size: .; D gene: TRBD1; J gene: TRBJ1-2; CDR3 DNA: TGTGCCAGCAGTACGGACAGGGGAGTCTATGGCTACACCTTC; CDR3 protein: CASSTDRGVYGYTF
V gene: TRBV28; clone size: once; D gene: .; J gene: TRBJ1-1; CDR3 DNA: TGTGCCAGCAGTTCCCCAGGGGTGAACACTGAAGCTTTCTTT; CDR3 protein: CASSSPGVNTEAFF